Below, one T cell receptor beta chain is given with its context. This entry comes from a study of blood T cells in healthy people across ages. Using a J-beta primer mix together with a sample-barcoded 5' primer, a second PCR was run for roughly 6 to 12 cycles. MiXCR, applied by TCRdb to the 5' RACE reads, yields one record per CDR3 protein. The sample lists under 2,000,000 distinct CDR3 sequences, around half seen once, with around 2.1% in the top ten. Every donor contributed roughly 10 milliliters of peripheral blood by blood draw. This receptor was taken from a woman between 40 and 50 years old in good health. The material sequenced was blood.

CDR3 nucleotide sequence: TGCGCCAGCAGCCTCGGACTAGCGGGGGTTACCTACGAGCAGTACTTC. This sequence encodes CASSLGLAGVTYEQYF. V and J are TRBV4-1 and TRBJ2-7; 13 nucleotides line up with TRBD2. The CDR3 runs to 16 residues. Unmatched junction bases numbered 5, after V lost 4 bases and J lost 2 bases. Germline V gene data show CDR1 as MGHRA and CDR2 as YSYEKL.